This TCR beta chain was captured in a study of molecular identifiers for immune sequencing clone quantification. Each CDR3 protein gets one entry after TCRdb re-called the PCR reads with MiXCR. The table includes 460,000 or so distinct CDR3 sequences, over 20% detected once. For naive CD8 T cells, sorting used the CD8+CD4-CCR7+CD45RA+ phenotype. The sequencing sample was made of naive CD8+ T cells from blood, with Jurkat cell RNA spiked in. Specified subset: FACS-sorted CD8+CD4-CCR7+CD45RA+ naive T cells. The sequence came from a human donor in good health. Some libraries in this study had Jurkat cell RNA spiked in.

The CDR3, as DNA: TGTGCCAGCAGCTTAATCCCGGACCCAAAGACCACAGATACGCAGTATTTT. Residues: CASSLIPDPKTTDTQYF. J is TRBJ2-3 and V is TRBV13, with D uncertain. This CDR3 region has 17 residues. V lost 2 bases to trimming and J lost 2 bases, with 17 bases between them. CDR1 and CDR2 from the germline V gene are PRHDT and FYEKMQ (reference sequence). The variable domain in full, completed from reference TRBV13 and TRBJ2-3, reads AAGVIQSPRHLIKEKRETATLKCYPIPRHDTVYWYQQGPGQDPQFLISFYEKMQSDKGSIPDRFSAQQFSDYHSELNMSSLELGDSALYFCASSLIPDPKTTDTQYFGPGTRLTVL.